One sample yielded the 30 T cell receptor beta chains listed below, sequenced in a study of blood T cell repertoires in COVID-19. Clones were read by immunoSEQ multiplex PCR, and TCRdb kept only the in-frame ones, dropping some. The sample yields about 200,000 clones, around 85% seen once. The sequenced material came from peripheral blood. The receptors shown here come from a man aged 35-49 years with acute or convalescent COVID-19.

The chain combines TRBV11-2 with TRBJ2-2; TRBD2 aligns across 11 bases. Germline-derived CDR1 and CDR2 are SGHAT and FQNNGV. This CDR3 region has 16 residues. V was pared by 6 bases and J by 7 bases, with 10 bases of the junction left unmatched. The CDR3 loop reads CASRVAGGPMNGELFF. The CDR3 coding sequence is TGTGCCAGCAGGGTAGCGGGAGGGCCGATGAACGGGGAGCTGTTTTTT.

The V call is TRBV19, the J call TRBJ1-1; D not resolved. Germline V gene data show CDR1 as LNHDA and CDR2 as SQIVND (reference sequence). Trimming cost V 3 bases and J 0 bases, with 14 bases left between them. The CDR3 is 16 amino acids. The CDR3 DNA sequence: TGTGCCAGTAGTATGAGGTCGGGGAGAATGAACACTGAAGCTTTCTTT. It encodes CASSMRSGRMNTEAFF.

The chain employs TRBV9 and TRBJ1-4; possibly TRBD1 for D (5 bases). The CDR3 is 15 residues long. Trimming stripped 1 base from V and 3 bases from J, with 10 bases between. Germline V gene data show CDR1 as SGDLS and CDR2 as YYNGEE. CDR3 region: CASSVREGANEKLFF. CDR3 DNA: TGTGCCAGCAGCGTAAGGGAAGGGGCTAATGAAAAACTGTTTTTT.

The chain links TRBV6-5 to TRBJ2-7; tentative D call: TRBD1 (6 bases). Trimming took off 5 bases at V and 2 bases at J, with 10 bases between the two ends. From germline, CDR1 is MNHEY and CDR2 SVGAGI. The length of the CDR3 is 13 residues. The DNA of the CDR3 is TGTGCCAGCAGTAAAAGGACAGCCTACGAGCAGTACTTC. Amino acid sequence: CASSKRTAYEQYF.

The chain recombines TRBV21-1 with TRBJ2-2; the listed D gene, TRBD2, was not tested against the DNA. TRBV21-1 corresponds to a pseudogene. The length of the CDR3 is 19 residues. CDR3 sequence reads: CASSTPEANQGSNTGELFF. The CDR3 nucleotides read TGTGCCAGCAGCACTCCTGAGGCCAACCAAGGTTCGAACACCGGGGAGCTGTTTTTT.

The CDR3 region is CASSFTSQRETQYF. The CDR3 DNA reads TGTGCCAGCAGCTTCACTAGCCAGCGAGAGACCCAGTACTTC. The V call is TRBV7-9, the J call TRBJ2-5; a possible D gene is TRBD2 (6 bases). Trimming left V 3 bases short and J 4 bases short, with 12 bases between. Per germline, CDR1 SEHNR and CDR2 FQNEAQ (reference sequence). CDR3 length: 14 amino acids.

The V and J genes are TRBV28 and TRBJ2-7; 9 bases are shared with TRBD1. The germline CDR1 and CDR2 sequences are MDHEN and SYDVKM. J gave up 5 bases and V 4 bases, and 9 bases lay outside the gene matches. This CDR3 region has 15 residues. The CDR3 DNA follows: TGTGCCAGCAGTTCACCGGACAGGGGCCTACACGAGCAGTACTTC. Translated, it gives CASSSPDRGLHEQYF.

The chain has TRBV9 and TRBJ1-3; TRBD1 agrees at 7 bases. Per germline, CDR1 SGDLS and CDR2 YYNGEE. This CDR3 comprises 16 residues. V shed 4 bases and J 0 bases; nucleotides not matched to a gene: 7. CDR3 nucleotides: TGTGCCAGCAGCACGGGACAGCCGCTCTCTGGAAACACCATATATTTT. Residues: CASSTGQPLSGNTIYF.

This chain joins TRBV24-1 and TRBJ2-1; 10 nucleotides align to TRBD1. With 1 base clipped from V and 10 bases from J, the junction kept 6 bases outside the gene matches. CDR3 length: 15 residues. CDR1 is KGHDR, CDR2 SFDVKD, per germline. This chain's CDR3 is CATSDFGQGVVEQFF. CDR3 nucleotide sequence: TGTGCCACCAGTGATTTCGGACAGGGGGTAGTGGAGCAGTTCTTC.

The V call is TRBV28, the J call TRBJ1-4; D ambiguous. The CDR3 spans 15 residues. The V gene lost 7 bases and the J gene lost 7 bases, with 19 bases spanning the gap. CDR1 and CDR2 (germline): MDHEN, SYDVKM. The DNA of the CDR3 is TGTGCCAGCACCCTAGGAACGGGATGGGGTGAAAAACTGTTTTTT. Translating it yields CASTLGTGWGEKLFF. Based on the CDR3 plus reference TRBV28 and TRBJ1-4, the full variable domain is DVKVTQSSRYLVKRTGEKVFLECVQDMDHENMFWYRQDPGLGLRLIYFSYDVKMKEKGDIPEGYSVSREKKERFSLILESASTNQTSMYLCASTLGTGWGEKLFFGSGTQLSVL.

V and J are TRBV7-9 and TRBJ1-4; 11 bases align to TRBD1. Trimming took 1 base from V and 8 from J; bases not matched to a gene: 15. The CDR3 length is 19 residues. Germline assignment: CDR1 SEHNR and CDR2 FQNEAQ (reference sequence). This chain's CDR3 is CASSLGPGQGVRIVEKLFF. CDR3 sequence (DNA): TGTGCCAGCAGCTTAGGACCGGGACAGGGGGTGAGAATTGTGGAAAAACTGTTTTTT.

The rearrangement links TRBV4-2 to TRBJ1-2, with D perhaps matching TRBD1 (6 bases). Between the trimmed V and J ends, which lost 0 bases and 2 bases, there was a span of 10 bases. The CDR3 loop spans 15 amino acids. CDR1 LGHNA and CDR2 YNFKEQ come from the germline V gene. The CDR3 bases are TGTGCCAGCAGCCAAGAATACAGGGAAAACTATGGCTACACCTTC. The encoded protein is CASSQEYRENYGYTF.

This clone appeared a single time. The chain recombines TRBV7-9 with TRBJ1-1, with a possible D match to TRBD1 (6 bases). The germline CDR1 and CDR2 sequences are SEHNR and FQNEAQ (reference sequence). CDR3 length: 14 residues. V dropped 6 bases and J dropped 4 bases, with 15 bases sitting between them. Here the CDR3 reads CASRKQGGRTEAFF. In DNA, the CDR3 is TGTGCCAGCAGGAAACAGGGTGGGCGCACTGAAGCTTTCTTT.

V usage is TRBV27 and J usage is TRBJ2-5; 7 nucleotides line up with TRBD1. J gave up 2 bases and V 6 bases, and 9 bases lay outside the gene matches. Germline values: CDR1 MNHEY, CDR2 SMNVEV (reference sequence). CDR3 length equals 15 residues. CDR3 in amino acids: CASSPGTVGQETQYF. The DNA of the CDR3 is TGTGCCAGCAGCCCCGGGACAGTGGGGCAAGAGACCCAGTACTTC.

The genes are TRBV7-2 and TRBJ2-2; 7 bases fit TRBD2. The CDR3 length is 18 residues. The V gene end was trimmed by 2 bases and the J gene end by 2 bases; junction bases not matched to a gene: 11. Germline-derived CDR1 and CDR2 are SGHTA and FQGNSA. In DNA, the CDR3 is TGTGCCAGCAGCTTACGTCAGCTCGGACTAGTTAACACCGGGGAGCTGTTTTTT. Its translation is CASSLRQLGLVNTGELFF.

The chain joins TRBV27 to TRBJ1-4; D uncertain. Germline V gene sequence: CDR1 MNHEY, CDR2 SMNVEV (reference sequence). This CDR3 contains 15 residues. The V gene lost 3 bases and the J gene lost 3 bases, with 11 bases spanning the gap. CDR3 protein: CASSFMGRSNEKLFF. The CDR3 nucleotides are TGTGCCAGCAGTTTTATGGGGAGGTCTAATGAAAAACTGTTTTTT.

The chain has TRBV11-3 and TRBJ1-2, with TRBD1 matching 7 bases. J was trimmed by 4 bases and V by 8 bases; bases with no gene match: 7. The V gene's germline CDR1 is SGHNT and CDR2 YENEEA. This CDR3 has 13 amino acids. In DNA form, the CDR3 reads TGTGCCAGCTCACAGGGGTTCGGCTATGGCTACACCTTC. Encoded protein: CASSQGFGYGYTF.

The CDR3 here is CASSARGGGDNEQFF. The CDR3 DNA reads as TGTGCCAGCAGTGCCCGAGGGGGAGGGGACAATGAGCAGTTCTTC. The chain uses TRBV6-4 and TRBJ2-1; D is perhaps TRBD2 (7 bases). V was clipped by 4 bases and J by 5 bases, with 15 bases between them. The CDR3 totals 15 residues. Germline V gives CDR1 MRHNA, CDR2 SNTAGT.

The V and J genes are TRBV7-9 and TRBJ2-7, with 11 bases that match TRBD1. Looked up from germline, CDR1 is SEHNR and CDR2 is FQNEAQ (reference sequence). The CDR3 consists of 17 residues. Trimming at V came to 4 bases and at J to 0 bases, leaving 8 bases not matched to a gene. The DNA for the CDR3 is TGTGCCAGCAGCTCCGGGACAGGGGGGGAAAGCTCCTACGAGCAGTACTTC. It yields the protein CASSSGTGGESSYEQYF.

This clone was observed a single time. V gene TRBV29-1 combines with J gene TRBJ1-2, with TRBD1 as a possible D gene (6 bases). V gave up 6 bases and J gave up 6 bases, with 8 bases separating them. The CDR3 covers 10 residues. Germline CDR1 is SQVTM and CDR2 is ANQGSEA. The CDR3 sequence is CSVRTDGYTF. The CDR3 bases are TGCAGCGTGCGGACAGATGGCTACACCTTC.

The rearrangement joins TRBV7-8 to TRBJ2-7; weak D call: TRBD1 (5 bases). The V gene's germline CDR1 is SGHVS and CDR2 FQNEAQ. This CDR3 has 14 amino acids. Trimming stripped 4 bases from V and 6 bases from J, with 16 bases between. The CDR3 loop reads CASSSLTVLGEQYF. Here the CDR3 DNA reads TGTGCCAGCAGCTCCTTGACAGTGTTAGGCGAGCAGTACTTC.

The CDR3 DNA is TGTGCCAGCAGCCTAATTGGAGGGGCGAGCACTGAAGCTTTCTTT. It yields the protein CASSLIGGASTEAFF. This rearrangement joins TRBV28 to TRBJ1-1; possible D gene TRBD1, 5 bases. V was clipped by 6 bases and J by 4 bases, with 18 bases between them. CDR1 and CDR2 from the germline V gene are MDHEN and SYDVKM. CDR3 size: 15 residues.

This sequence joins TRBV24-1 and TRBJ2-5; D ambiguous. Per the germline V gene, CDR1 is KGHDR and CDR2 is SFDVKD. The CDR3 is 14 residues long. Trimming removed 3 bases from V and 2 bases from J, with 9 bases in between. CDR3 bases: TGTGCCACCAGTGATACCCTATCACAAGAGACCCAGTACTTC. Translating gives CATSDTLSQETQYF.

This clone appeared once. The CDR3 DNA follows: TGTGCCATCAGTGGGACAGGGCAAGCCTACGAGCAGTACTTC. This gives the protein CAISGTGQAYEQYF. The gene calls are TRBV10-3 and TRBJ2-7; TRBD1 matches at 8 bases. The CDR3 is 14 amino acids. The V gene end was trimmed by 4 bases and the J gene end by 2 bases; junction bases not matched to a gene: 4. The germline CDR1 and CDR2 sequences are ENHRY and SYGVKD.

This chain joins TRBV5-1 and TRBJ2-7; D may be TRBD1 (6 bases). Germline CDR1 reads SGHRS; CDR2 reads YFSETQ. V gave up 4 bases and J gave up 1 base, with 9 bases separating them. The CDR3 sequence is 13 residues long. The DNA of the CDR3 is TGCGCCAGCAGCCAGGACAGTTCCTACGAGCAGTACTTC. This sequence encodes CASSQDSSYEQYF.

This clone was seen only once. V and J are TRBV6-4 and TRBJ2-1; 14 bases agree with TRBD2. The V segment lost 0 bases and the J segment 2 bases; nucleotides outside the gene matches: 9. The CDR3 contains 20 residues. Germline CDR1 and CDR2: MRHNA and SNTAGT. DNA of the CDR3: TGTGCCAGCAGTGACTCTGTAGGGACTAGCGGGAGACTTCCCTACAATGAGCAGTTCTTC. Amino acids: CASSDSVGTSGRLPYNEQFF.

The CDR3: CASSQVSTDQYF. The CDR3 DNA reads as TGTGCCAGCAGCCAAGTGTCTACCGATCAGTACTTC. The chain combines TRBV3-1 (or the pseudogene TRBV3-2) with TRBJ2-7; D unclear. Germline V gives CDR1 LGHDT, CDR2 YNNKEL (reference sequence). V lost 1 base and J 10 bases, leaving 11 bases between the germline ends. The CDR3 totals 12 residues.

The CDR3 reads CASSPQRVGEGEKLFF. CDR3 sequence (DNA): TGTGCCAGCAGTCCCCAGCGGGTAGGGGAAGGAGAAAAACTGTTTTTT. This chain links TRBV28 with TRBJ1-4, with D tentatively TRBD1 (5 bases). Deletions cut 5 bases from V and 8 bases from J, with 21 bases between. CDR1 and CDR2 from the germline V gene are MDHEN and SYDVKM. The CDR3 is 16 residues long. Based on the CDR3 plus reference TRBV28 and TRBJ1-4, the full variable domain is DVKVTQSSRYLVKRTGEKVFLECVQDMDHENMFWYRQDPGLGLRLIYFSYDVKMKEKGDIPEGYSVSREKKERFSLILESASTNQTSMYLCASSPQRVGEGEKLFFGSGTQLSVL.

This chain joins TRBV5-1 and TRBJ2-5, with a possible D match to TRBD1 (5 bases). Deletions cut 0 bases from V and 1 base from J, with 13 bases between. CDR3 length: 16 amino acids. Germline CDR1 and CDR2: SGHRS and YFSETQ. CDR3 sequence reads: CASSLAPATAQETQYF. The CDR3 bases are TGCGCCAGCAGCTTGGCACCGGCGACAGCCCAAGAGACCCAGTACTTC.

This clone occurred once. The chain is built from TRBV7-2 and TRBJ2-1; no clear D gene. Germline V gene lookup returns CDR1 SGHTA and CDR2 FQGNSA. The ends were cut back, 1 base at V and 4 bases at J, with 11 bases in the middle. The CDR3 has 15 amino acids. DNA of the CDR3: TGTGCCAGCAGCTTAGGGGCATATGGATACAATGAGCAGTTCTTC. It encodes CASSLGAYGYNEQFF.